Reported below is one T cell receptor beta chain. In the same sample, other DNA sequences code for this CDR3. Sequenced by immunoSEQ multiplex PCR; TCRdb stores in-frame clones only, minus some. The sample lists about 200,000 clones; approximately 85% were seen once. The CDR3 loop spans 14 amino acids. The germline V gene encodes CDR1 SGHRS and CDR2 YFSETQ. The junction had 11 bases not matched to a gene; V was cut back by 4 bases and J by 7 bases. The entry originates in a study of blood T cell repertoires in COVID-19. Sequenced input: peripheral blood. The origin of this receptor is a woman between 65 and 79 years old with active or convalescent COVID-19. The chain combines TRBV5-1 with TRBJ2-7; 7 nucleotides line up with TRBD1. As DNA, the CDR3 is TGCGCCAGCAGCCGTGCTAGTGACAGGGAAGAGCAGTACTTC. Its translation: CASSRASDREEQYF.